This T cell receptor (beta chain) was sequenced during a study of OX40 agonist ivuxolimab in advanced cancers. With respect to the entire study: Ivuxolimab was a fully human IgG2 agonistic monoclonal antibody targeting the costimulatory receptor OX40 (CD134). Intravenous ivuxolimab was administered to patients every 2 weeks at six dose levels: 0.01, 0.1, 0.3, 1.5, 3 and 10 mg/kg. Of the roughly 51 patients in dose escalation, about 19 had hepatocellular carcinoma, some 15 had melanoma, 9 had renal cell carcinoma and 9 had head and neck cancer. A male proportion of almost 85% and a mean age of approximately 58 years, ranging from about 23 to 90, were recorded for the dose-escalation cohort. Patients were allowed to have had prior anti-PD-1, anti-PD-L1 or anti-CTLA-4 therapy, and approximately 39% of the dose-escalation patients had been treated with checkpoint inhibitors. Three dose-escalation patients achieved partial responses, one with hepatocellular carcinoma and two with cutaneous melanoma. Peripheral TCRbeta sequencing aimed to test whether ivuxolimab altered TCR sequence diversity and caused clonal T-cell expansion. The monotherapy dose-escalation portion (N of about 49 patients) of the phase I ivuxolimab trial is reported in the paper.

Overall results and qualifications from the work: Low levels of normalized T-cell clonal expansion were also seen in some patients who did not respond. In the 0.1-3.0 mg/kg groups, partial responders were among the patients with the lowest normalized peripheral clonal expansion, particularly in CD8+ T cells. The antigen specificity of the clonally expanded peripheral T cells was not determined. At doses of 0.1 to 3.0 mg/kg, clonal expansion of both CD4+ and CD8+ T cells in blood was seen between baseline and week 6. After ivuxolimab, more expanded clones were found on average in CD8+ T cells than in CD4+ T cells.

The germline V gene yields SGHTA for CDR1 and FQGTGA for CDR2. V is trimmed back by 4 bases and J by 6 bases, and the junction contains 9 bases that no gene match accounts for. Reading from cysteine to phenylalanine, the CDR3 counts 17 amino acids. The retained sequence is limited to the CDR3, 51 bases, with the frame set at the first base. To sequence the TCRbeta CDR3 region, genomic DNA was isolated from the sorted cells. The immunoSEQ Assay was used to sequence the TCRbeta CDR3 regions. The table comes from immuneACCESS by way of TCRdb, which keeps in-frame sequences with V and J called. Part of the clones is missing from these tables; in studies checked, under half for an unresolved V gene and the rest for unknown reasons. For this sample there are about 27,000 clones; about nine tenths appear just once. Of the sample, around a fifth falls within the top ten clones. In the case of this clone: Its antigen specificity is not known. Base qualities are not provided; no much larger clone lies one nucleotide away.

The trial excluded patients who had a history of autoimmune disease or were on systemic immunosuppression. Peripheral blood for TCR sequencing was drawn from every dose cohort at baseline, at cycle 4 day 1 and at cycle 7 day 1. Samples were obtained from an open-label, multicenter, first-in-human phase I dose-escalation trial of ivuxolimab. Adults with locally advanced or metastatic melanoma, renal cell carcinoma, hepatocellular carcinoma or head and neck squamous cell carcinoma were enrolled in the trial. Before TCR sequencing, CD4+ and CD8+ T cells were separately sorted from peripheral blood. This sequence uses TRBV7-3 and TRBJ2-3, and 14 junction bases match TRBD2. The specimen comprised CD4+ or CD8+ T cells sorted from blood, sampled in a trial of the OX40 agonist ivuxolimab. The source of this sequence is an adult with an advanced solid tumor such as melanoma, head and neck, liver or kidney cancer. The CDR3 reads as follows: CASSWTSGRPSGDTQYF. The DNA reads TGTGCCAGCAGCTGGACTAGCGGGAGGCCATCGGGGGATACGCAGTATTTT.